These T cell receptor beta chains were read from a single sample in a study of technical replicates of blood from a few donors. Repertoires were generated with immunoSEQ multiplex PCR, while TCRdb's copy carries only in-frame clones and drops some. The table lists about 94,000 clones, 90% to 97% of them singletons. Sequencing was done on a sample of T cells isolated from PBMCs. These receptors were taken from a human donor in good health. Each CDR3 is given without its conserved first and last residue. Each record gives: V gene, clone size, J gene, CDR3 protein. Size values are once, few and many counts, or a class for expanded clones, and some rows have none.

v_gene: TRBV12-5
abundance: NA
j_gene: TRBJ2-3
CDR3aa: ASGLVELAGGQSTDTQY

v_gene: TRBV6-6
abundance: NA
j_gene: TRBJ2-7
CDR3aa: ASSYGQGKAEQY

v_gene: TRBV2
abundance: once
j_gene: TRBJ1-1
CDR3aa: ASSVPGQLVEAF

v_gene: TRBV19
abundance: NA
j_gene: TRBJ1-1
CDR3aa: ASSMDRGMNTEAF

v_gene: TRBV6-1
abundance: NA
j_gene: TRBJ2-7
CDR3aa: ASSVDRIYPYEQY

v_gene: TRBV7-9
abundance: NA
j_gene: TRBJ1-5
CDR3aa: ASSSDRGNQPQH

v_gene: TRBV27
abundance: NA
j_gene: TRBJ2-2
CDR3aa: ASSLEGRTGELF

v_gene: TRBV7-9
abundance: NA
j_gene: TRBJ2-1
CDR3aa: ASSQGLAGENEQF

v_gene: TRBV11-2
abundance: NA
j_gene: TRBJ2-7
CDR3aa: ASSLSLAGTYEQY

v_gene: TRBV7-3
abundance: NA
j_gene: TRBJ2-3
CDR3aa: ASSPSGGGTDTQY

v_gene: TRBV6-6
abundance: NA
j_gene: TRBJ1-2
CDR3aa: ASSLPGQGNYGYT

v_gene: TRBV2
abundance: once
j_gene: TRBJ2-3
CDR3aa: ARSGASTDTQY

v_gene: TRBV30
abundance: NA
j_gene: TRBJ1-1
CDR3aa: AWRAVQNTEAF

v_gene: TRBV2
abundance: NA
j_gene: TRBJ2-5
CDR3aa: ATSKYQETQY

v_gene: TRBV5-4
abundance: NA
j_gene: TRBJ2-7
CDR3aa: ASSSSLAGLLTIEQY

v_gene: TRBV5-1
abundance: once
j_gene: TRBJ2-7
CDR3aa: ASSLAASFDEQY

v_gene: TRBV11-2
abundance: NA
j_gene: TRBJ2-5
CDR3aa: ASSGLAGGETQY

v_gene: TRBV7-7
abundance: NA
j_gene: TRBJ1-6
CDR3aa: ASSSDRLPNSPLH

v_gene: TRBV30
abundance: few
j_gene: TRBJ1-1
CDR3aa: AWSASLNTEAF

v_gene: TRBV27
abundance: NA
j_gene: TRBJ2-5
CDR3aa: ASSLGETQY

v_gene: TRBV6-6
abundance: NA
j_gene: TRBJ2-7
CDR3aa: ASSFTQTAYEQY

v_gene: TRBV25-1
abundance: NA
j_gene: TRBJ2-7
CDR3aa: ASSGTGAYEQY

v_gene: TRBV10-1
abundance: NA
j_gene: TRBJ1-5
CDR3aa: ASSPGTGPNQPQH

v_gene: TRBV6-5
abundance: NA
j_gene: TRBJ2-5
CDR3aa: ASSSPRESPQY

v_gene: TRBV19
abundance: NA
j_gene: TRBJ1-5
CDR3aa: ASSSTGVHNQPQH

v_gene: TRBV18
abundance: NA
j_gene: TRBJ1-6
CDR3aa: ASSYGQEINSPLH

v_gene: TRBV5-1
abundance: NA
j_gene: TRBJ1-5
CDR3aa: ASRDGKGQGTLRDAVQPQH

v_gene: TRBV28
abundance: NA
j_gene: TRBJ2-1
CDR3aa: ASSLGTSGSRNEQF

v_gene: TRBV19
abundance: NA
j_gene: TRBJ2-7
CDR3aa: ASSRRQGPYEQY

v_gene: TRBV19
abundance: NA
j_gene: TRBJ2-6
CDR3aa: ASRIKGSGANVLT

v_gene: TRBV18
abundance: NA
j_gene: TRBJ1-1
CDR3aa: ASSPPDRVTRVAF

v_gene: TRBV7-3
abundance: NA
j_gene: TRBJ1-2
CDR3aa: ASSQGQGGYT

v_gene: TRBV9
abundance: NA
j_gene: TRBJ2-5
CDR3aa: ASSGGGTQY

v_gene: TRBV28
abundance: NA
j_gene: TRBJ2-2
CDR3aa: ASRDREVAGELF

v_gene: TRBV7-6
abundance: NA
j_gene: TRBJ2-5
CDR3aa: ATDSADQETQY

v_gene: TRBV5-4
abundance: NA
j_gene: TRBJ1-2
CDR3aa: ASSSQGFGNYGYT

v_gene: TRBV6-4
abundance: NA
j_gene: TRBJ2-1
CDR3aa: ASSIGLAGGEQF

v_gene: TRBV11-3
abundance: NA
j_gene: TRBJ2-1
CDR3aa: ASSLETSGPF

v_gene: TRBV12-5
abundance: NA
j_gene: TRBJ2-3
CDR3aa: ASGLVPGMDREKDTQY

v_gene: TRBV6-5
abundance: NA
j_gene: TRBJ2-2
CDR3aa: ASSYSIQVGELF

v_gene: TRBV11-2
abundance: NA
j_gene: TRBJ2-7
CDR3aa: ASSPRGEPKPYEQY

v_gene: TRBV2
abundance: NA
j_gene: TRBJ2-6
CDR3aa: ASRRTGDVLT

v_gene: TRBV27
abundance: NA
j_gene: TRBJ1-6
CDR3aa: ASSTRAYNSPLH

v_gene: TRBV5-1
abundance: NA
j_gene: TRBJ2-1
CDR3aa: ASSLPRGVLAVDRDEQF

v_gene: TRBV7-8
abundance: NA
j_gene: TRBJ2-1
CDR3aa: ASSSRLGSGGANEQF

v_gene: TRBV11-3
abundance: NA
j_gene: TRBJ1-1
CDR3aa: ASSDGTDAF

v_gene: TRBV5-1
abundance: NA
j_gene: TRBJ2-1
CDR3aa: ASSLGLAGGGNEQF

v_gene: TRBV7-2
abundance: NA
j_gene: TRBJ1-6
CDR3aa: ASSPKTPTGNNSPLH

v_gene: TRBV25-1
abundance: NA
j_gene: TRBJ1-1
CDR3aa: ASSVGVNTEAF

v_gene: TRBV2
abundance: NA
j_gene: TRBJ1-4
CDR3aa: ASSTGTVAEKLF

v_gene: TRBV28
abundance: NA
j_gene: TRBJ1-2
CDR3aa: ASSFQGAPGYT

v_gene: TRBV6-5
abundance: once
j_gene: TRBJ1-5
CDR3aa: ASSGDRVANQPQH

v_gene: TRBV28
abundance: NA
j_gene: TRBJ2-2
CDR3aa: ASKELAGWTGELF

v_gene: TRBV5-1
abundance: NA
j_gene: TRBJ2-1
CDR3aa: ASSLWLAGSVEQF

v_gene: TRBV5-8
abundance: NA
j_gene: TRBJ2-2
CDR3aa: ASSVSGFATGELF

v_gene: TRBV5-4
abundance: NA
j_gene: TRBJ2-1
CDR3aa: ASSPGTSGLNYNEQF

v_gene: TRBV11-3
abundance: NA
j_gene: TRBJ2-3
CDR3aa: ASSLASGITDTQY